The sequence of this T cell receptor (beta chain) was determined in a study of shared clonotypes between healthy human individuals. Study at large: CD4 naive cells filled three plates per donor, CD4 memory three, CD8 naive two and CD8 memory one.

V was cut by 1 base and J by 5 bases, with 8 bases left in between. The length of the CDR3 is 12 residues. Germline V gives CDR1 GTSNPN, CDR2 SVGIG (reference sequence). Sequencing was performed with immunoSEQ multiplex PCR; in TCRdb, only in-frame clones are kept and a portion is missing. Among some 1,600,000 clones listed, around 98% were seen once. The material sequenced was naive CD4+ T cells sorted from blood. This sample's subset: CD45RA+ positively selected. This chain links TRBV30 with TRBJ2-5; D possibly corresponds to TRBD2 (6 bases). The receptor comes from a young man in good health. Here the CDR3 reads CAWSAGVETQYF. CDR3 coding DNA: TGTGCCTGGAGTGCGGGAGTCGAGACCCAGTACTTC.